This T cell receptor (beta chain) is drawn from a study of blood T cells in healthy people across ages. About this clonotype: Its antigen is still unknown.

General observations from the study: More naive CD4+ cells and higher diversity marked long-lived donors relative to aged donors. With age, beta diversity per million T cells declined roughly linearly, significantly by about 40.

Whenever a sample was processed, at least 6 million PBMCs were isolated. Together with a sample-barcoded 5' primer, a J-beta primer mix was included in a second PCR lasting roughly 6 to 12 cycles. TCRdb reprocessed the 5' RACE reads with MiXCR, giving one entry per CDR3 protein. This sample yields around 940,000 distinct CDR3 sequences, of which about 53% are seen a single time; about a fifth belongs to the top ten. This CDR3 comprises 16 residues. CDR1 SGHTA and CDR2 FQGNSA come from the germline V gene. V was pared by 4 bases and J by 3 bases, with 7 bases of the junction left unmatched. Sequenced input: blood. The TCR originated in a woman aged 60-75 years in good health. The gene calls are TRBV7-2 and TRBJ2-5; 11 nucleotides agree with TRBD2. As DNA, the CDR3 is TGTGCCAGCAGCTACCTACCGGGACTAGCGGAAGAGACCCAGTACTTC. Residues: CASSYLPGLAEETQYF.